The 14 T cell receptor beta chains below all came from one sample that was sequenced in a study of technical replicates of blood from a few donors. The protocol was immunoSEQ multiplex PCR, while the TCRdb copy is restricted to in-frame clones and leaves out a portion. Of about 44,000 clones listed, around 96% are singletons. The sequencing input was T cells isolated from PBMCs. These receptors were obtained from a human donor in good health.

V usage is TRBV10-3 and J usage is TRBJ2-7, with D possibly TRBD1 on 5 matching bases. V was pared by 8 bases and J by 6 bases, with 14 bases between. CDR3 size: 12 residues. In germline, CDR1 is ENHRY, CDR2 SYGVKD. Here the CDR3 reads CAIGDSPGEQYF. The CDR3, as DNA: TGTGCCATCGGAGACAGTCCAGGCGAGCAGTACTTC.

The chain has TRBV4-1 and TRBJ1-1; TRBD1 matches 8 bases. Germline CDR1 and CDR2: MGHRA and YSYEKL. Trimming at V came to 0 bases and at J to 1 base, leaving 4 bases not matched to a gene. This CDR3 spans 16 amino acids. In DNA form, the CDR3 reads TGCGCCAGCAGCCAAGAGAGGACAGGGAGGAACACTGAAGCTTTCTTT. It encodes CASSQERTGRNTEAFF.

DNA of the CDR3: TGTGCCAGTAGTATGGGAGGCCCCGGGGGTAAGAACACTGAAGCTTTCTTT. This sequence encodes CASSMGGPGGKNTEAFF. The chain has TRBV19 and TRBJ1-1, with D perhaps matching TRBD1 (5 bases). The CDR3 is 17 residues long. The V end was cut by 3 bases, the J end by 1 base, with 18 bases between. The germline CDR1 and CDR2 sequences are LNHDA and SQIVND (reference sequence).

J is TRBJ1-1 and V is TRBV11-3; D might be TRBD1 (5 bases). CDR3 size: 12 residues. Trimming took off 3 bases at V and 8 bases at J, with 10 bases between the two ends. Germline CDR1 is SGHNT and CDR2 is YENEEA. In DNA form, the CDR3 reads TGTGCCAGCAGCTTCCAGAACAGGGAAGCTTTCTTT. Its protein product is CASSFQNREAFF.

CDR3 loop: CASSTRAGTSRNEQFF. The DNA of the CDR3 is TGTGCCAGTAGTACCCGAGCCGGGACTTCTCGGAATGAGCAGTTCTTC. The rearrangement links TRBV19 to TRBJ2-1; weak D call: TRBD2 (6 bases). The length of the CDR3 is 16 residues. In germline, CDR1 is LNHDA, CDR2 SQIVND (reference sequence). V was shortened by 4 bases and J by 7 bases, with 20 bases between the two germline ends.

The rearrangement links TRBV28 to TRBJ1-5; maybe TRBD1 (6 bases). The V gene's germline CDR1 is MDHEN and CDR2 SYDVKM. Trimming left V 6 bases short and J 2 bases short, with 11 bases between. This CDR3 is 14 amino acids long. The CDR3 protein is CASSQQGGNQPQHF. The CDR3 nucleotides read TGTGCCAGCAGCCAACAGGGCGGCAATCAGCCCCAGCATTTT.

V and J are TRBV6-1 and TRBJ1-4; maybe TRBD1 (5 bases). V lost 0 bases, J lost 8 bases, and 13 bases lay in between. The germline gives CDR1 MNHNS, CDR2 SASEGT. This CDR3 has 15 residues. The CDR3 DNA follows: TGTGCCAGCAGTGAAGCCTGGCAGGGAGGGGAAAAACTGTTTTTT. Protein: CASSEAWQGGEKLFF.

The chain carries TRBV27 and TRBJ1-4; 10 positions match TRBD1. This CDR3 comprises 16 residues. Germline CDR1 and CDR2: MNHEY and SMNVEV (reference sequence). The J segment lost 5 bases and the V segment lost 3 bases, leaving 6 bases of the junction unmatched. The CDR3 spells CASSFSRTGGNEKLFF. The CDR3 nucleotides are TGTGCCAGCAGTTTTTCAAGGACAGGGGGGAATGAAAAACTGTTTTTT.

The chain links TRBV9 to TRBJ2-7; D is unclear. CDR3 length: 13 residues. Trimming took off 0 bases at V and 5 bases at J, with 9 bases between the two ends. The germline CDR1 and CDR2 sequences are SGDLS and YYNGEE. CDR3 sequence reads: CASSVDQSDEQYF. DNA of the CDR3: TGTGCCAGCAGCGTAGATCAGAGCGACGAGCAGTACTTC.

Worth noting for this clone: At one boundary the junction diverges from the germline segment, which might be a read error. Here the CDR3 reads CASSKAGGQETQYF. Written as DNA, the CDR3 is TGTGCCAGCAGTAAAGCGGGGGGGCAAGAGACCCAGTACTTC. J is TRBJ2-5 and V is TRBV6-1; TRBD2 matches at 10 bases. CDR1 is MNHNS and CDR2 is SASEGT in the germline V gene. The CDR3 spans 14 residues.

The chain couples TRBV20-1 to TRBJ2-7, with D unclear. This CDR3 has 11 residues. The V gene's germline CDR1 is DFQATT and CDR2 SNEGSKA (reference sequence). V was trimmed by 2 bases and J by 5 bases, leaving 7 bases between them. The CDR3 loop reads CSARIQNEQYF. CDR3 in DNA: TGCAGTGCTAGAATTCAGAACGAGCAGTACTTC.

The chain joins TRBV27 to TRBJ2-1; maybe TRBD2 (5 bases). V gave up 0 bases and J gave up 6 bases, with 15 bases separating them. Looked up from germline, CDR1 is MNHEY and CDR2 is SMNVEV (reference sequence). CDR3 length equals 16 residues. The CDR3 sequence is CASSLSLGGWGNEQFF. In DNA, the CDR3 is TGTGCCAGCAGTTTATCCTTAGGAGGATGGGGCAATGAGCAGTTCTTC.

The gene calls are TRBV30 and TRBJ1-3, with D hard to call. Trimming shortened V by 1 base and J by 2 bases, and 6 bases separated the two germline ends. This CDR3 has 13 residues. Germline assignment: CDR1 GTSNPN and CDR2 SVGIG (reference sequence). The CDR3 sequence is CAWSAFTGNTIYF. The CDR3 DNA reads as TGTGCCTGGAGTGCGTTTACTGGAAACACCATATATTTT.

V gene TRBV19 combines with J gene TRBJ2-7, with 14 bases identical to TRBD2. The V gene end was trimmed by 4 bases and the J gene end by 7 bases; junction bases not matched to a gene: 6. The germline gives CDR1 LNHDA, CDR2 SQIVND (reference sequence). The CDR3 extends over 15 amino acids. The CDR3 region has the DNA TGTGCCAGTAGTACCGGACTAGCGGGAGGTAGAGAGCAGTACTTC. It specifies CASSTGLAGGREQYF.